The sequence of this T cell receptor (beta chain) was determined in a study of beta chain features in type 1 diabetes. V lost 10 bases and J 0 bases, leaving 10 bases between the germline ends. This CDR3 is built from 13 residues. Germline CDR1 reads MRHNA; CDR2 reads SNTAGT. Study results and caveats: The study found that naive, central memory and Treg TCRB repertoires appeared more similar in patients than in healthy donors. A moderate, significant TCRB CDR3 shortening appeared in type 1 diabetes across four CD4+ subsets.

Sequenced material consisted of expressed TCRB transcripts (all of the isolated RNA was reverse transcribed). Here immunoSEQ multiplex PCR was the method, and the copy in TCRdb shows in-frame clones only, minus some. The sample has about 700,000 clones, 13% seen once; the top ten hold less than 0.025%. A few counts support this clone. Its matching antigen is unknown. The sequenced sample was naive CD4+ T cells from blood. This clonotype originated in a man between 18 and 29 years old with type 1 diabetes. V usage is TRBV6-4 and J usage is TRBJ2-4, with D unclear. The CDR3 DNA is TGTGCCATCCGCCTTCTAGCCAAAAACATTCAGTACTTC. Translation gives CAIRLLAKNIQYF.